This T cell receptor (beta chain) was identified during a study of cytomegalovirus exposure and HLA in healthy donors. V dropped 5 bases and J dropped 1; count of bases not matched to a gene: 15. The CDR3 extends over 18 amino acids. Germline-derived CDR1 and CDR2 are SNHLY and FYNNEI. PCR primers comprised 60 Vbeta and 13 Jbeta primers. The repertoire was sequenced with immunoSEQ multiplex PCR; TCRdb's copy has only in-frame clones and lacks some. The sample totals 100,000 to 150,000 clones. Input material: PBMCs. J is TRBJ1-2 and V is TRBV2, with 8 bases aligning to TRBD1. This TCR came from a man aged 25 to 40 in good health and CMV-seronegative. The CDR3: CASSTVGQGAMNNYGYTF. CDR3 coding DNA: TGTGCCAGCAGTACAGTCGGTCAGGGGGCGATGAATAACTATGGCTACACCTTC.